The next 17 T cell receptor beta chains were all read from a single sample in a study of T-cell reconstitution after alpha-beta-depleted transplantation in children. It was with unique molecular identifiers that the TCRbeta library was prepared. A single record per CDR3 protein comes from TCRdb applying MiXCR to the PCR reads. The sample consists of about 15,000 distinct CDR3 sequences, approximately 5.3% of them appearing once. Source: PBMCs, taken before TCRalphabeta/CD19-depleted stem cell transplant. The receptor set was obtained from a boy between 5 and 17 years old with acute lymphoblastic leukemia, due to receive a stem cell transplant.

This clonotype is termed medium-sized. The rearrangement links TRBV7-2 to TRBJ1-2; no reliable D call. Trimming removed 5 bases from V and 3 bases from J, with 7 bases in between. The germline CDR1 and CDR2 sequences are SGHTA and FQGNSA. This CDR3 region has 12 residues. The CDR3 region is CASSLRDYGYTF. CDR3 DNA sequence: TGTGCCAGCAGCCTCCGAGACTATGGCTACACCTTC.

The chain couples TRBV5-1 to TRBJ2-3; D not certain. The CDR3 loop spans 14 amino acids. The V end was cut by 0 bases, the J end by 4 bases, with 9 bases between. CDR1 is SGHRS and CDR2 is YFSETQ in the germline V gene. CDR3 in amino acids: CASSLVSTADTQYF. Here the CDR3 DNA reads TGCGCCAGCAGCTTGGTGTCAACTGCAGATACGCAGTATTTT.

This clonotype was detected ten times or more. The V call is TRBV20-1, the J call TRBJ1-6, with D unresolved. V lost 6 bases to trimming and J lost 0 bases, with 12 bases between them. CDR3 size: 15 residues. Germline CDR1 and CDR2: DFQATT and SNEGSKA (reference sequence). CDR3 DNA: TGCAGTGCCCCCCCTTTGGGCTCCTATAATTCACCCCTCCACTTT. Its translation: CSAPPLGSYNSPLHF.

The V call is TRBV5-5, the J call TRBJ1-6; D may be TRBD1 (5 bases). V lost 7 bases and J 8 bases, leaving 16 bases between the germline ends. CDR1 SGHKS and CDR2 YYEKEE come from the germline V gene (reference sequence). The CDR3 totals 14 residues. The CDR3 loop is CASGPWDGYSPLHF. CDR3 sequence (DNA): TGTGCCAGCGGCCCCTGGGACGGGTATTCACCCCTCCACTTT.

This clonotype was observed many times. This sequence joins TRBV21-1 and TRBJ2-7; the D segment call TRBD2 is taken from the table without a DNA check. TRBV21-1 is a documented pseudogene. The CDR3 loop spans 18 amino acids. The CDR3 nucleotides read TGTGCCAGCAGCAAAAAAAGGGGTCGATGGGCCCTGAACTACGAGCAGTACTTC. Translating it yields CASSKKRGRWALNYEQYF.

This clonotype has ten or more counts. J is TRBJ2-2 and V is TRBV12-3 or TRBV12-4; D is undetermined. V was cut by 6 bases and J by 5 bases, with 4 bases left in between. This CDR3 contains 11 residues. The CDR3 spells CASRHTGELFF. DNA of the CDR3: TGTGCCAGCAGGCATACCGGGGAGCTGTTTTTT.

This clonotype was seen at least ten times. The rearrangement uses TRBV20-1 and TRBJ2-1, with 7 nucleotides matching TRBD2. Germline lookup yields CDR1 DFQATT and CDR2 SNEGSKA (reference sequence). With 2 bases clipped from V and 7 bases from J, the junction kept 8 bases outside the gene matches. The CDR3 length is 14 residues. The CDR3 spells CSARSPSGKNEQFF. DNA of the CDR3: TGCAGTGCTAGATCCCCTAGCGGTAAGAATGAGCAGTTCTTC.

This clonotype was found many times. The chain is built from TRBV11-2 and TRBJ2-1; D is perhaps TRBD2 (6 bases). CDR1 and CDR2 (germline): SGHAT, FQNNGV. CDR3 length: 16 amino acids. Trimming left V 4 bases short and J 0 bases short, with 13 bases between. CDR3 loop: CASSSGRLTSYNEQFF. The DNA of the CDR3 is TGTGCCAGCAGCTCAGGGAGGCTGACCTCCTACAATGAGCAGTTCTTC.

Many counts were recorded for this clonotype. CDR3 DNA sequence: TGCGCCAGCAGCCGCCGGACAGGGGAGCAGTTCTTC. It encodes CASSRRTGEQFF. This chain links TRBV4-3 with TRBJ2-1; 8 bases align to TRBD1. V shed 4 bases, J shed 10 bases, and the junction held 3 bases outside the gene matches. The germline V gene encodes CDR1 LGHNA and CDR2 YSLEER. This CDR3 region has 12 residues.

This clonotype was detected ten times or more. This chain's CDR3 is CASSVSDGPYNEQFF. CDR3 bases: TGTGCCAGCAGCGTATCGGATGGGCCCTACAATGAGCAGTTCTTC. The chain joins TRBV9 to TRBJ2-1; no clear D. The CDR3 spans 15 residues. V gave up 1 base and J gave up 2 bases, with 10 bases separating them. CDR1 is SGDLS and CDR2 is YYNGEE in the germline V gene.

This clonotype has more than one count but fewer than ten. The chain recombines TRBV20-1 with TRBJ2-1; no definite D call. This CDR3 contains 15 residues. V shed 7 bases and J shed 0 bases, with 16 bases lying between them. Germline values: CDR1 DFQATT, CDR2 SNEGSKA (reference sequence). The chain's CDR3 is CSGSPTPRSYNEQFF. The CDR3 DNA reads TGCAGTGGGTCACCGACACCCCGCTCCTACAATGAGCAGTTCTTC.

This clonotype came up many times. The chain carries TRBV27 and TRBJ2-7; 10 bases align to TRBD1. The CDR3 spans 16 residues. Germline assignment: CDR1 MNHEY and CDR2 SMNVEV (reference sequence). V shed 5 bases and J 2 bases; nucleotides not matched to a gene: 9. The CDR3 DNA reads as TGTGCCAGCAGTACCGCACTCGGGACAGGGGCCTACGAGCAGTACTTC. Protein sequence: CASSTALGTGAYEQYF.

In this sample, this clonotype turned up many times. V usage is TRBV6-2 or TRBV6-3 and J usage is TRBJ1-1; D is unresolved. Deletions cut 6 bases from V and 1 base from J, with 18 bases between. CDR3 length equals 16 residues. Per the germline V gene, CDR1 is MNHEY and CDR2 is SVGEGT. CDR3 sequence: CASRHNGWSSNTEAFF. CDR3 DNA: TGTGCCAGCAGGCACAATGGGTGGAGTTCGAACACTGAAGCTTTCTTT.

This clonotype was seen many times. This chain uses TRBV20-1 with TRBJ2-3; 8 positions agree with TRBD2. The V gene end was trimmed by 5 bases and the J gene end by 3 bases; junction bases not matched to a gene: 7. Germline values: CDR1 DFQATT, CDR2 SNEGSKA (reference sequence). There are 14 residues in the CDR3. CDR3 DNA: TGCAGTGCTGGCCGGGGGGGTCTGACAGATACGCAGTATTTT. It translates to CSAGRGGLTDTQYF.

This clonotype was detected many times. The rearrangement joins TRBV10-3 to TRBJ2-1; 9 positions agree with TRBD2. The CDR3 spans 17 residues. Germline loops: CDR1 ENHRY, CDR2 SYGVKD. Trimming took 0 bases from V and 4 from J; bases not matched to a gene: 7. The CDR3 bases are TGTGCCATCAGTGAGTCGGCGGCTAGCGGGGATTACAATGAGCAGTTCTTC. Translation: CAISESAASGDYNEQFF.

This clonotype has ten or more counts. The V gene is TRBV18, the J gene TRBJ2-1; perhaps TRBD1 as D (5 bases). CDR3 size: 15 residues. Between the trimmed V and J ends, which lost 6 bases and 6 bases, there was a span of 18 bases. CDR1 is KGHSH, CDR2 LQKENI, per germline. The CDR3 nucleotides read TGTGCCAGCTCCCTACTGGGCAGGGCTGGCAATGAGCAGTTCTTC. Translating it yields CASSLLGRAGNEQFF.

This clonotype was seen ten or more times. The rearrangement links TRBV6-6 to TRBJ1-2, with 9 bases lining up with TRBD1. V shed 5 bases and J 4 bases; nucleotides not matched to a gene: 14. There are 17 residues in the CDR3. Germline assignment: CDR1 MNHNY and CDR2 SVGAGI (reference sequence). As DNA, the CDR3 is TGTGCCAGCAGTATACGAAGGCCCGGACAGGGGCTCTATGGCTACACCTTC. It translates to CASSIRRPGQGLYGYTF.